These T cell receptor beta chains were read from a single sample in a study of T cell clonotyping in hematopoietic cell transplantation. Assay: immunoSEQ multiplex PCR; the TCRdb copy retains only in-frame clones and omits some. The data show about 5,100 clones, with 25% to 35% seen just once and less than 20% held by the top ten. The input for sequencing was peripheral blood mononuclear cells, taken before stem cell transplant. The source of these receptors is a man aged 50 to 60 with myelofibrosis. Some clones in this sample may be carry-over from other donors' samples. The CDR3 runs from the conserved cysteine through the conserved F or W. Fields, in order: clone size, J gene, V gene, D gene, CDR3 protein, CDR3 DNA. The D gene is left open where the match is weak. Part of the rows lack a size; the others show once, few, many or a class for expanded clones.

>-|TRBJ2-7|TRBV30|-
CAWSRDIPPEQYF
TGTGCCTGGAGTCGAGACATTCCCCCCGAGCAGTACTTC
>-|TRBJ2-5|TRBV6-5|-
CASSYSPGRETQYF
TGTGCCAGCAGTTACTCTCCAGGACGAGAGACCCAGTACTTC
>few|TRBJ2-1|TRBV28|TRBD2
CASAGGSGGTDEQFF
TGTGCCTCCGCCGGGGGGTCGGGAGGTACCGATGAGCAGTTCTTC
>-|TRBJ2-7|TRBV11-2|-
CASVQSSEQYF
TGTGCCAGTGTACAATCCTCCGAGCAGTACTTC
>-|TRBJ1-5|TRBV30|-
CAWSAGNQPQHF
TGTGCCTGGAGTGCAGGGAATCAGCCCCAGCATTTT
>-|TRBJ2-7|TRBV6-5|-
CASSYSVGQSSYEQYF
TGTGCCAGCAGTTACTCAGTCGGACAGTCCTCCTACGAGCAGTACTTC
>-|TRBJ1-1|TRBV30|TRBD1
CAFLPGGTNTEAFF
TGTGCCTTCCTTCCAGGGGGCACTAACACTGAAGCTTTCTTT
>few|TRBJ1-5|TRBV30|-
CAWSLVGAYRPQPQHF
TGTGCCTGGAGTTTGGTGGGGGCCTACCGGCCCCAGCCCCAGCATTTT
>few|TRBJ2-7|TRBV6-5|-
CASSYSWVKSYEQYF
TGTGCCAGCAGTTACTCGTGGGTCAAGTCCTACGAGCAGTACTTC
>once|TRBJ2-3|TRBV6-1|-
CASSEEYRTDTQYF
TGTGCCAGCAGTGAAGAGTACCGAACAGATACGCAGTATTTT
>-|TRBJ2-7|TRBV30|-
CACTITGRGSEQYF
TGTGCCTGTACCATCACAGGACGGGGGAGTGAGCAGTACTTC
>-|TRBJ1-5|TRBV30|TRBD1
CAWSPSTGRNQPQHF
TGTGCCTGGAGTCCATCGACAGGGCGCAATCAGCCCCAGCATTTT
>-|TRBJ1-1|TRBV30|-
CAWSLGTEAFF
TGTGCCTGGAGTTTAGGGACTGAAGCTTTCTTT
>-|TRBJ2-1|TRBV4-1|TRBD2
CASSPLGLAGERYNEQFF
TGCGCCAGCAGCCCACTGGGACTAGCGGGAGAGCGGTACAATGAGCAGTTCTTC
>-|TRBJ2-7|TRBV19|-
CASSIGQVSYEQYF
TGTGCCAGTAGCATCGGGCAGGTGTCCTACGAGCAGTACTTC
>-|TRBJ2-7|TRBV4-3|TRBD2
CASSQGVSSGRPYF
TGCGCCAGCAGCCAAGGGGTTTCTAGCGGGAGGCCGTACTTC
>-|TRBJ2-5|TRBV5-6|TRBD1
CASSRGDREETQYF
TGTGCCAGCAGCAGGGGGGACAGGGAAGAGACCCAGTACTTC
>-|TRBJ2-5|TRBV2|-
CASSPGKGSQYF
TGTGCCAGCAGTCCAGGAAAAGGTAGTCAGTACTTC
>-|TRBJ2-7|TRBV28|-
CASRLTGPSYEQYF
TGTGCCAGCAGGCTCACGGGGCCCTCCTACGAGCAGTACTTC
>-|TRBJ2-7|TRBV30|-
CAWSVVRAKRQYF
TGTGCCTGGAGTGTTGTCAGGGCTAAACGGCAGTACTTC
>-|TRBJ1-5|TRBV30|-
CAWSCTYSNQPQHF
TGTGCCTGGAGTTGCACTTATAGCAATCAGCCCCAGCATTTT
>few|TRBJ1-2|TRBV6-5|-
CASRDRDNYGYTF
TGTGCCAGCAGGGACAGAGATAACTATGGCTACACCTTC